Listed below are T cell receptor beta chains from one sample, sequenced in a study of blood T cell repertoires in COVID-19. Libraries were prepared by immunoSEQ multiplex PCR; TCRdb keeps only in-frame clonotypes and omits some of them. The sample includes tens of thousands of clones, around 83% of them seen just once. The sample taken for sequencing was peripheral blood. Source of these receptors: a woman between 65 and 79 years old with acute or convalescent COVID-19. The CDR3 runs from the conserved cysteine through the conserved F or W. The D gene is left open where the match is weak. Expanded clones get a size class; other rows say once, few or many, or leave the size out.

size	V	D	length	J	CDR3	DNA
few	TRBV30	.	14	TRBJ1-2	CAWSVLRGNYGYTF	TGTGCCTGGAGTGTACTTCGGGGTAACTATGGCTACACCTTC
.	TRBV7-3	TRBD2	15	TRBJ2-1	CASSRASGGLDEQFF	TGTGCCAGCTCCCGGGCTAGCGGGGGGTTGGATGAGCAGTTCTTC
.	TRBV4-1	.	16	TRBJ1-5	CASSRAGGMSNQPQHF	TGCGCCAGCAGCCGTGCGGGGGGGATGAGCAATCAGCCCCAGCATTTT
.	TRBV25-1	TRBD1	15	TRBJ2-3	CASSENRGGTDTQYF	TGTGCCAGCAGCGAAAACAGGGGAGGCACAGATACGCAGTATTTT
.	TRBV11-2	.	13	TRBJ2-5	CASSGARVETQYF	TGTGCCAGCAGCGGAGCCAGGGTTGAGACCCAGTACTTC
.	TRBV29-1	.	13	TRBJ1-5	CSVRERWNQPQHF	TGCAGCGTTCGGGAGAGGTGGAATCAGCCCCAGCATTTT
.	TRBV2	TRBD1	14	TRBJ1-2	CASSDTGQDDGYTF	TGTGCCAGCAGTGATACGGGACAGGATGATGGCTACACCTTC
.	TRBV27	TRBD1	16	TRBJ2-1	CASSSTGGAGFNEQFF	TGTGCCAGCAGCAGTACAGGGGGCGCAGGGTTCAATGAGCAGTTCTTC
few	TRBV10-3	.	13	TRBJ1-1	CAISGGRGNEAFF	TGTGCCATCAGTGGAGGGAGAGGCAATGAAGCTTTCTTT
.	TRBV6-5	.	12	TRBJ2-2	CASSSTSGELFF	TGTGCCAGCAGTTCCACATCTGGGGAGCTGTTTTTT
.	TRBV19	.	13	TRBJ2-1	CASSTLQGSEQFF	TGTGCCAGTAGCACACTCCAGGGGAGTGAGCAGTTCTTC
.	TRBV7-7	.	15	TRBJ2-1	CASSLGQGGFNEQFF	TGTGCTAGCAGCTTAGGGCAGGGCGGTTTCAATGAGCAGTTCTTC
.	TRBV10-3	.	13	TRBJ2-7	CAISELQGYEQYF	TGTGCCATCAGTGAGTTGCAGGGCTACGAGCAGTACTTC
.	TRBV18	.	13	TRBJ2-5	CASSPTSQETQYF	TGTGCCAGCTCCCCTACTAGCCAAGAGACCCAGTACTTC
.	TRBV2	TRBD1	14	TRBJ2-7	CASGGQTSSYEQYF	TGTGCCAGCGGGGGACAGACGAGCTCCTACGAGCAGTACTTC
.	TRBV5-1	.	15	TRBJ1-3	CASSRDTNSGNTIYF	TGCGCCAGCAGCCGGGACACGAACTCTGGAAACACCATATATTTT
once	TRBV5-1	TRBD1	15	TRBJ2-7	CASSLAAGGIHEQYF	TGCGCCAGCAGCTTGGCGGCAGGGGGAATCCACGAGCAGTACTTC
.	TRBV7-2	TRBD1	16	TRBJ1-4	CASSPSAGTGDEKLFF	TGTGCCAGCAGCCCCAGCGCCGGGACAGGGGACGAAAAACTGTTTTTT
.	TRBV7-9	TRBD1	13	TRBJ1-1	CASSLDRDTEAFF	TGTGCCAGCAGCTTGGACAGGGACACTGAAGCTTTCTTT
.	TRBV7-2	TRBD1	15	TRBJ1-2	CASSSMTGRFYGYTF	TGTGCCAGCAGCTCAATGACAGGGAGGTTCTATGGCTACACCTTC
.	TRBV9	.	14	TRBJ1-1	CASMRGISSTEAFF	TGTGCCAGCATGAGGGGGATCAGTAGCACTGAAGCTTTCTTT
few	TRBV5-1	.	15	TRBJ1-1	CASSLQVGENTEAFF	TGCGCCAGCAGCTTGCAGGTAGGCGAGAACACTGAAGCTTTCTTT
.	TRBV5-1	TRBD1	15	TRBJ1-2	CASGPGTGVKYGYTF	TGCGCCAGCGGACCCGGGACAGGTGTTAAGTATGGCTACACCTTC